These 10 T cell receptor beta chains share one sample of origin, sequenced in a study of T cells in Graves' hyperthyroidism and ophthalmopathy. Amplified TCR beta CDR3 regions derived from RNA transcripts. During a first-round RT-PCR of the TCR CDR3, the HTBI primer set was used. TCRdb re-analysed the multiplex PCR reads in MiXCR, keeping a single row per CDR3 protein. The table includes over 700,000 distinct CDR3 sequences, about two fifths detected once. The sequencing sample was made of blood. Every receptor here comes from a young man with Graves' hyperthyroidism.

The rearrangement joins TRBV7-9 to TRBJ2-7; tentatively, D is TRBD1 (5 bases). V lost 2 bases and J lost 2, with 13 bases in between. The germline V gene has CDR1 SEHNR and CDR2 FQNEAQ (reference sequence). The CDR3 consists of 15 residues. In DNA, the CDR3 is TGTGCCAGCAGCTTAATTACTCCAGGGCCCTACGAGCAGTACTTC. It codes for CASSLITPGPYEQYF.

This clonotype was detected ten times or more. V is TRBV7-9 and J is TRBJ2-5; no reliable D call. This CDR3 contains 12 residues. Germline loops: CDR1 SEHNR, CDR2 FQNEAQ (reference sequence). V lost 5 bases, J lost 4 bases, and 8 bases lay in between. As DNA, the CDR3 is TGTGCCAGCAGCATCATCGGAGAGACCCAGTACTTC. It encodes CASSIIGETQYF.

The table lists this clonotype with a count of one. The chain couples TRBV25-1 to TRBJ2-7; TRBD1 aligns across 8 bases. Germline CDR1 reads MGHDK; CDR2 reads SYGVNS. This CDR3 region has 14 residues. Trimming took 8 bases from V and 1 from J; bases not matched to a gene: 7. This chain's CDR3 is CASGGQGVSYEQYF. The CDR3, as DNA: TGTGCCAGCGGAGGACAGGGAGTATCCTACGAGCAGTACTTC.

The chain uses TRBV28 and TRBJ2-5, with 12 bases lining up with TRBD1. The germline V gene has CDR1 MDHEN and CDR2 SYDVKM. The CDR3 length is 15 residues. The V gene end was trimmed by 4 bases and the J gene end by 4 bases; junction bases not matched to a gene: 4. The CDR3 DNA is TGTGCCAGCAGTTCCGGGACAGGGGGCGGAGAGACCCAGTACTTC. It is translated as CASSSGTGGGETQYF.

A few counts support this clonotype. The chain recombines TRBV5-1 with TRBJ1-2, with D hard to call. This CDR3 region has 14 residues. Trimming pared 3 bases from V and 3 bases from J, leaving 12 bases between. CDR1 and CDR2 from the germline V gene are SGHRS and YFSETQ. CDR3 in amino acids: CASSYVGRYYGYTF. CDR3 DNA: TGCGCCAGCAGCTATGTTGGCCGGTACTATGGCTACACCTTC.

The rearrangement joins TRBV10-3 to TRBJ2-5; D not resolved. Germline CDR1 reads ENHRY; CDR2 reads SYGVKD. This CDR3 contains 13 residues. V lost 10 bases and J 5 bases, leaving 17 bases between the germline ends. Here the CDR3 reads CASSPPSSETQYF. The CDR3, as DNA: TGTGCCAGCTCACCACCGAGTAGCGAGACCCAGTACTTC.

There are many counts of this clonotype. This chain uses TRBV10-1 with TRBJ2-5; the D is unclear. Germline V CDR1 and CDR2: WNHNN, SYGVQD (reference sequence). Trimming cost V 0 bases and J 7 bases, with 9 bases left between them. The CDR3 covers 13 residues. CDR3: CASSESPGVTQYF. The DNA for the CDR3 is TGCGCCAGCAGTGAGTCTCCGGGTGTGACCCAGTACTTC.

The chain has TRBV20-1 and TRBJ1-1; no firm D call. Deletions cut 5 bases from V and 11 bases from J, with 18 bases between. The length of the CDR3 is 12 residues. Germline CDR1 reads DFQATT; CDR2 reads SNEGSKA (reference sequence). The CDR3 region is CSAPPPGLPAFF. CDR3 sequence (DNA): TGCAGTGCTCCCCCCCCCGGCCTTCCGGCTTTCTTT.

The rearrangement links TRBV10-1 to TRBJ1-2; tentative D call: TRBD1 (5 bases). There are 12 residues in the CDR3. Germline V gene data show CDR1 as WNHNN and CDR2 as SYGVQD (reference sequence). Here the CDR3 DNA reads TGCGCAAAGTGGGGGGCTAACTATGGCTACACCTTC. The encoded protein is CAKWGANYGYTF.

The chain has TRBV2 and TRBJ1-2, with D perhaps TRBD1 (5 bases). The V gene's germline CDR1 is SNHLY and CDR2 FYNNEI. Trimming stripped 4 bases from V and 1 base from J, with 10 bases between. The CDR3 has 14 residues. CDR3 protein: CASSVGAVNYGYTF. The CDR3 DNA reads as TGTGCCAGCAGTGTTGGGGCAGTTAACTATGGCTACACCTTC.